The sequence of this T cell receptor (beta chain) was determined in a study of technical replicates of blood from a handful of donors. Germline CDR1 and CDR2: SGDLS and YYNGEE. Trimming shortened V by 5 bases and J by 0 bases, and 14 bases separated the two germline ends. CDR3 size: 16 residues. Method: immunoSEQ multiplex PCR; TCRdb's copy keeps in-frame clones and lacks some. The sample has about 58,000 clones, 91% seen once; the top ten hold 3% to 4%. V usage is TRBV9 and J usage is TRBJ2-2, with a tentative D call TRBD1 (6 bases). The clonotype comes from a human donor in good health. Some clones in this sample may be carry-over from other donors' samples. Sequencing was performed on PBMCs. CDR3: CASRPAGTTNTGELFF. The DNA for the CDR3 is TGTGCCAGCAGGCCCGCCGGGACAACGAACACCGGGGAGCTGTTTTTT.